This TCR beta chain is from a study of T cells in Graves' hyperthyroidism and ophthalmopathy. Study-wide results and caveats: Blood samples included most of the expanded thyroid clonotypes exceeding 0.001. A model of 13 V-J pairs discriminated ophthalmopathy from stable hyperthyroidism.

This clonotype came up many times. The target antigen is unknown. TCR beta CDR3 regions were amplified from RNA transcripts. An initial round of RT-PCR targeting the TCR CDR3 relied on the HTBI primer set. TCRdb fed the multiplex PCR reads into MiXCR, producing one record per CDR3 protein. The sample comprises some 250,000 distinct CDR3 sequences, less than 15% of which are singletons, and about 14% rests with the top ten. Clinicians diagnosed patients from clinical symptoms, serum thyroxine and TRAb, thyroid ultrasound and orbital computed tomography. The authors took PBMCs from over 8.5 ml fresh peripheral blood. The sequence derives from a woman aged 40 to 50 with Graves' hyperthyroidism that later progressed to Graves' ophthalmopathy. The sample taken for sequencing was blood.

CDR3 bases: TGTGCCAGCAGCCCGTGGGCGGGGTTCGTCGATACGCAGTATTTT. This sequence encodes CASSPWAGFVDTQYF. V and J are TRBV7-2 and TRBJ2-3, with TRBD2 as a possible D gene (6 bases). The V gene's germline CDR1 is SGHTA and CDR2 FQGNSA. V was cut by 5 bases and J by 6 bases, with 18 bases left in between. This CDR3 has 15 amino acids.